The 10 T cell receptor beta chains reported below all come from one sample, sequenced in a study of T cell changes during pregnancy in multiple sclerosis. Sequencing used immunoSEQ multiplex PCR; TCRdb keeps in-frame clones, though not all of them. The sample lists 35,000 to 55,000 clones, roughly nine tenths occurring once. The sequencing here drew on CD4+ T cells from peripheral blood mononuclear cells, taken after pregnancy. The source of these receptors is a female donor with multiple sclerosis, enrolled in a pregnancy study.

The CDR3 region is CAWTQGIQETQYF. CDR3 DNA: TGTGCCTGGACACAGGGGATACAAGAGACCCAGTACTTC. The chain combines TRBV30 with TRBJ2-5, with 7 bases aligning to TRBD1. The CDR3 totals 13 residues. V gave up 4 bases and J gave up 2 bases; unmatched junction bases: 4. Germline CDR1 GTSNPN, CDR2 SVGIG (reference sequence).

This chain uses TRBV29-1 with TRBJ1-1; TRBD1 matches 7 bases. Germline V lookup: CDR1 SQVTM, CDR2 ANQGSEA. After removal of 7 bases from V and 4 bases from J, the junction contained 9 bases not matched to a gene. The CDR3 contains 13 residues. In DNA, the CDR3 is TGCAGCGGGAACAGGGGAAGTGTCACTGAAGCTTTCTTT. Protein product: CSGNRGSVTEAFF.

The chain has TRBV9 and TRBJ2-5; perhaps TRBD2 as D (6 bases). With 0 bases removed from V and 5 bases from J, the gap between germline ends came to 17 bases. This CDR3 region has 16 residues. Germline CDR1 and CDR2: SGDLS and YYNGEE. The CDR3 DNA reads TGTGCCAGCAGCGTAGGAACTAGCACTGGTCAGGAGACCCAGTACTTC. It yields the protein CASSVGTSTGQETQYF.

The rearrangement links TRBV13 to TRBJ2-3; the match to TRBD2 covers 12 bases. V was pared by 5 bases and J by 0 bases, with 12 bases of the junction left unmatched. The V gene's germline CDR1 is PRHDT and CDR2 FYEKMQ (reference sequence). The CDR3 is 19 amino acids. CDR3 DNA sequence: TGTGCCAGCAGCGCCCTAAGACTAGCGGGAGTCAACAGCACAGATACGCAGTATTTT. This sequence encodes CASSALRLAGVNSTDTQYF.

The chain couples TRBV5-1 to TRBJ2-7; a possible D gene is TRBD2 (5 bases). This CDR3 has 14 amino acids. Germline-derived CDR1 and CDR2 are SGHRS and YFSETQ. The V and J ends lost 2 bases and 0 bases respectively, with 9 bases between them. The CDR3 protein is CASSLSGYSYEQYF. Written as DNA, the CDR3 is TGCGCCAGCAGCTTAAGCGGTTACTCCTACGAGCAGTACTTC.

The V call is TRBV2, the J call TRBJ2-7; D is perhaps TRBD1 (5 bases). Trimming pared 1 base from V and 3 bases from J, leaving 16 bases between. Germline V gives CDR1 SNHLY, CDR2 FYNNEI. The CDR3 extends over 16 amino acids. CDR3 coding DNA: TGTGCCAGCAGTGAAGGGACACAGGAAATATACTACGAGCAGTACTTC. Protein product: CASSEGTQEIYYEQYF.

V usage is TRBV16 and J usage is TRBJ1-5; TRBD1 is a possible D gene (5 bases). The CDR3 length is 15 residues. V gave up 0 bases and J gave up 6 bases, with 12 bases separating them. The germline V gene has CDR1 KGHSY and CDR2 FQNENV. DNA of the CDR3: TGTGCCAGCAGCCAATCTCTTGGGGGGGGTCAGCCCCAGCATTTT. This gives the protein CASSQSLGGGQPQHF.

V is TRBV5-4 and J is TRBJ1-5; TRBD1 might be the D (5 bases). V gave up 4 bases and J gave up 6 bases, with 11 bases separating them. Germline V gives CDR1 SGHNT, CDR2 YYREEE (reference sequence). The CDR3 spans 13 residues. The CDR3 loop reads CASSVDSSQPQHF. DNA for the CDR3: TGTGCCAGCAGCGTAGACAGTAGTCAGCCCCAGCATTTT.

The chain couples TRBV7-9 to TRBJ2-1; 7 bases are shared with TRBD2. Unmatched junction bases numbered 12, after V lost 7 bases and J lost 3 bases. The CDR3 consists of 16 residues. The germline V gene encodes CDR1 SEHNR and CDR2 FQNEAQ (reference sequence). CDR3: CASTKGASGYYNEQFF. The CDR3 nucleotides are TGTGCCAGCACCAAAGGGGCTAGCGGATACTACAATGAGCAGTTCTTC.

The gene calls are TRBV28 and TRBJ1-2; 8 nucleotides agree with TRBD1. CDR3 length: 14 amino acids. Trimming removed 8 bases from V and 4 bases from J; junction bases left unmatched: 9. Germline V CDR1 and CDR2: MDHEN, SYDVKM. The CDR3 loop is CASELQGGLYGYTF. The CDR3 DNA is TGTGCCAGCGAACTACAGGGGGGACTCTATGGCTACACCTTC.